This T cell receptor beta chain is drawn from a study of T cell responses to AZD1222 COVID-19 vaccine (dated by TCRdb to the early 2020s). For context, the study as a whole: A total of about 250 trial participants underwent TCR sequencing, of whom 207 had received two doses of AZD1222 and some 25 had received two doses of the MenACWY control vaccine. Enrollment into the trials was organized by age into subgroups of 18-55, 56-69 and 70-plus years, and those subgroups contained approximately 150, 30 and 60 TCR-sequenced participants, respectively. The paper's findings and limits, for the study overall: Because no day 14 peak-response samples were available, repertoires were characterized only after the peak T cell response. Spike-specific TCR breadth and depth rose significantly after two AZD1222 doses compared with day 0 and with MenACWY recipients. Reportedly, close to half of the unique spike-specific TCRs recognized epitopes lying outside the regions that are mutated in the B.1.351 and B.1.1.7 variants. Conclusions about previously exposed vaccinees are limited, since just 5 to 7 AZD1222 recipients were seropositive for SARS-CoV-2 at baseline. The 56-69-year group was small, and its depth increase did not reach significance, likely because of low power. CD4 TCRs associated with the vaccine covered the entire spike protein, and the dominant responses were in regions 160-218 and 743-854. Participants were mostly white British, with more females than males. The authors suggested clonal diversity may have been underestimated.

Reading the germline V gene gives CDR1 LGHNA and CDR2 YNFKEQ. Taken from cysteine to phenylalanine, the CDR3 has 17 residues. Of all the DNA, just the CDR3 is kept, 51 bases in frame from base 1. V is cut by 0 bases and J by 5 bases, and the space between the germline ends is 14 bases. In the paper's terms, the time point label means: baseline before first vaccination. In light of the paper, this sample's treatment or condition label describes: meningococcal conjugate vaccine given as trial control. Vaccinee samples were obtained from the UK trials COV001 and COV002, which included a single-blind randomized controlled phase 2/3 trial of AZD1222 (ChAdOx1 nCoV-19) in healthy adults. For TCRbeta chain sequencing, PBMC samples from trial participants were taken at day 0 and at day 28 after the second dose. The CDR3 regions of human TCRbeta chains were analyzed by immunosequencing. As for the original processing: TCRs in the repertoires were matched against a reference library of SARS-CoV-2-specific TCRs that had been generated with the MIRA antigen-specificity platform. Breadth meant the fraction of unique TCRs that were SARS-CoV-2-associated, whereas depth meant the fraction of total T cells that were SARS-CoV-2-associated. Using the MIRA data, each spike-specific TCR was mapped to the spike region that the TCR reacts to and placed in a CD4 or CD8 class. Log10-transformed breadth and depth values were compared by one-way ANOVA with Sidak's multiple comparisons tests. TCRdb mirrors the immuneACCESS table, restricted to in-frame sequences. Some clones are absent from its copies; in checked studies, under half trace to an unresolved V gene, and the reason for the others is unknown. That table gives V, J and clone size, and the DNA gave D and trimming. This sample is represented by more than 140,000 clones; approximately 90% of them were singletons. About 3.3% of the sample comes from the top ten.

This clone appeared a single time. It has no known antigen specificity. No much larger clonotype is one base removed from it; base qualities were not supplied. The receptor was isolated from an adult in good health. The source was peripheral blood, collected on day 0 of MenACWY control vaccination. This chain joins TRBV4-2 to TRBJ1-6, with TRBD1 perhaps the D gene, on 6 matching bases. The nucleotide sequence is given as TGTGCCAGCAGCCAAGAGTGGGGGGGGACAAATAATTCACCCCTCCACTTT. The translation is CASSQEWGGTNNSPLHF.